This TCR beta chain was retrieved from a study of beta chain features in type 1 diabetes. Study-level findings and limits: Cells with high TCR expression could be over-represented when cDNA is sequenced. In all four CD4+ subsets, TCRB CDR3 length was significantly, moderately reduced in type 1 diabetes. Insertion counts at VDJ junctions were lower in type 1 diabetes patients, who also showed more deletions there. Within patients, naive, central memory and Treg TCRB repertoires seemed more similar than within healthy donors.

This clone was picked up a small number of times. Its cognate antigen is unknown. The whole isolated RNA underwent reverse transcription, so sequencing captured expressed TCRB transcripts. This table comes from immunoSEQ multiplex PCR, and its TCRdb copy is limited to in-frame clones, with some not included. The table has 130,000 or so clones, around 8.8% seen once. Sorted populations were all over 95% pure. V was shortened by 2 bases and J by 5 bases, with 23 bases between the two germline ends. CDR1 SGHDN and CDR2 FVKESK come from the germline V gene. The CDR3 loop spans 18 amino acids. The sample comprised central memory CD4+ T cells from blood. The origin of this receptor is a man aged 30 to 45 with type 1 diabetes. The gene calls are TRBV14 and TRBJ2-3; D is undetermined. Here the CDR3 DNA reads TGTGCCAGCAGCCAAACCACAAACAGTTTTCCCGGAAAAGATACGCAGTATTTT. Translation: CASSQTTNSFPGKDTQYF.